This T cell receptor (beta chain) was captured in a study of T-cell reconstitution after alpha-beta-depleted transplantation in children. In this sample, this clonotype turned up a few times. A TCRbeta library incorporating unique molecular identifiers was prepared. TCRdb fed the PCR reads into MiXCR, producing one record per CDR3 protein. This sample has about 830,000 distinct CDR3 sequences, with around 15% found just once. The V gene's germline CDR1 is SGHRS and CDR2 YFSETQ. This CDR3 contains 16 residues. V dropped 0 bases and J dropped 3; count of bases not matched to a gene: 4. The sequence was collected from a male patient aged 10 to 17 who had a stem cell transplant for acute lymphoblastic leukemia, so the T cells may come from the graft donor. J is TRBJ1-5 and V is TRBV5-1; 9 bases fit TRBD1. The sequences come from PBMCs, mostly from graft donor cells, collected 360 days after TCRalphabeta/CD19-depleted stem cell transplant. CDR3 sequence reads: CASSLGDRENNQPQHF. CDR3 sequence (DNA): TGCGCCAGCAGCTTGGGGGACAGGGAGAACAATCAGCCCCAGCATTTT.